Each of the 19 T cell receptor beta chains below was sequenced from the same sample in a study of shared clonotypes between healthy human individuals (TCRdb year 2020). The library was produced with the immunoSEQ multiplex PCR assay. The table comes from immuneACCESS by way of TCRdb, which keeps in-frame sequences with V and J called. Part of the clones is missing from these tables; in studies checked, under half for an unresolved V gene and the rest for unknown reasons. The sample table records approximately 700,000 clones; 73% of these occur just once. The biggest ten clones account for around 1.8% of the sample. Sample: memory CD4+ T cells sorted from blood. The cell subset or site label, read with the paper, signifies: CD45RA-negative fraction. These receptors were collected from a woman in her twenties or thirties in good health.

The chain uses TRBV19 and TRBJ1-5, with a tentative D call TRBD1 (6 bases). From germline, CDR1 is LNHDA and CDR2 SQIVND (reference sequence). The CDR3 is 16 amino acids. Trimming removed 4 bases from V and 5 bases from J, with 18 bases in between. In nucleotides, the CDR3 is TGTGCCAGTAGTACATCAATCGACAGGAGATATCAGCCCCAGCATTTT. This translates into CASSTSIDRRYQPQHF.

The J gene is TRBJ2-5, the V gene TRBV5-1, with D tentatively TRBD1 or TRBD2 (5 bases each). Trimming shortened V by 0 bases and J by 5 bases, and 14 bases separated the two germline ends. CDR1 is SGHRS, CDR2 YFSETQ, per germline. This CDR3 has 15 residues. In DNA form, the CDR3 reads TGCGCCAGCAGCTTGGGCTACAGAGGGGCGGAGACCCAGTACTTC. Amino acids: CASSLGYRGAETQYF.

This clone has more than one count but fewer than ten. The V and J genes are TRBV28 and TRBJ2-1; 7 bases agree with TRBD1. Trimming cost V 5 bases and J 4 bases; bases outside gene matches: 14. Germline CDR1 is MDHEN and CDR2 is SYDVKM. The CDR3 has 17 amino acids. The CDR3 coding sequence is TGTGCCAGCAGTCCGAACCCCGGGACAGCCCCTTACAATGAGCAGTTCTTC. This codes for CASSPNPGTAPYNEQFF.

The chain has TRBV28 and TRBJ2-2; possibly TRBD2 for D (5 bases). The germline V gene has CDR1 MDHEN and CDR2 SYDVKM. V lost 4 bases and J 3 bases, leaving 12 bases between the germline ends. This CDR3 comprises 15 residues. The CDR3 DNA reads as TGTGCCAGCAGTTGGCGGGTTGTGGACACCGGGGAGCTGTTTTTT. Protein sequence: CASSWRVVDTGELFF.

For this clone: This is likely an artifact of a read error, given a far larger clone one base away. Distinct nucleotide sequences in the sample also encode this CDR3. The rearrangement links TRBV25-1 to TRBJ1-2, with no clear D. The germline V gene encodes CDR1 MGHDK and CDR2 SYGVNS. The CDR3 covers 15 residues. The CDR3 here is CASSEYGGSKYGYTF. In DNA, the CDR3 is TGTGCTAGCAGTGAATACGGAGGCAGCAAATATGGCTACACCTTC.

V and J are TRBV27 and TRBJ1-4; no clear D. The germline V gene has CDR1 MNHEY and CDR2 SMNVEV (reference sequence). There are 13 residues in the CDR3. V lost 9 bases, J lost 4 bases, and 12 bases lay in between. The CDR3 coding sequence is TGTGCCAGTAAGACGGTCAATAATGAAAAACTGTTTTTT. This encodes CASKTVNNEKLFF.

On this clone: The same CDR3 arises from other DNA sequences in this sample as well. This chain uses TRBV29-1 with TRBJ2-7; 10 bases agree with TRBD2. CDR1 is SQVTM, CDR2 ANQGSEA, per germline. This CDR3 spans 12 amino acids. Trimming cost V 6 bases and J 4 bases; bases outside gene matches: 3. The CDR3 sequence: CSVSSGSYEQYF. As DNA, the CDR3 is TGCAGCGTGTCTAGCGGGAGTTACGAGCAGTACTTC.

The CDR3, as DNA: TGCGCCAGCAGCTCCTACCTAGCAGGGGGCGGAGGCTACACCTTC. This encodes CASSSYLAGGGGYTF. This rearrangement joins TRBV5-1 to TRBJ1-2; 8 nucleotides agree with TRBD1. J was trimmed by 8 bases and V by 3 bases; bases with no gene match: 12. The CDR3 sequence is 15 residues long. Germline V gives CDR1 SGHRS, CDR2 YFSETQ.

V and J are TRBV11-2 and TRBJ2-2, with no clear D. The CDR3 runs 14 residues. Trimming left V 3 bases short and J 5 bases short, with 10 bases between. Germline V lookup: CDR1 SGHAT, CDR2 FQNNGV. The CDR3 here is CASSFLVGTGELFF. Here the CDR3 DNA reads TGTGCCAGCAGCTTCCTAGTAGGGACCGGGGAGCTGTTTTTT.

The V gene is TRBV2, the J gene TRBJ1-5, with a tentative D call TRBD1 (5 bases). Germline CDR1 reads SNHLY; CDR2 reads FYNNEI. Trimming took 2 bases from V and 4 from J, leaving 9 bases between them. The CDR3 sequence is 14 residues long. CDR3 sequence: CASSESRANQPQHF. DNA of the CDR3: TGTGCCAGCAGTGAATCCAGGGCAAATCAGCCCCAGCATTTT.

The V call is TRBV9, the J call TRBJ2-7, with TRBD1 as a possible D gene (6 bases). The V and J ends lost 4 bases and 2 bases respectively, with 10 bases between them. This CDR3 comprises 13 residues. CDR1 and CDR2 from the germline V gene are SGDLS and YYNGEE. This CDR3 is CASSRTATYEQYF. The DNA for the CDR3 is TGTGCCAGCAGCCGGACAGCAACCTACGAGCAGTACTTC.

The CDR3 reads CASSLEDGELFF. The CDR3 nucleotides are TGTGCCAGCAGCTTAGAAGACGGGGAGCTGTTTTTT. The V call is TRBV11-3, the J call TRBJ2-2, with D unclear. Germline V CDR1 and CDR2: SGHNT, YENEEA. V lost 0 bases and J 7 bases, leaving 3 bases between the germline ends. This CDR3 region has 12 residues. Filled out from reference TRBV11-3 and TRBJ2-2, the complete variable domain reads EAGVVQSPRYKIIEKKQPVAFWCNPISGHNTLYWYLQNLGQGPELLIRYENEEAVDDSQLPKDRFSAERLKGVDSTLKIQPAELGDSAVYLCASSLEDGELFFGEGSRLTVL.

This chain uses TRBV13 with TRBJ2-7, with TRBD2 matching 10 bases. The CDR3 covers 17 residues. Germline loops: CDR1 PRHDT, CDR2 FYEKMQ (reference sequence). V dropped 5 bases and J dropped 0; count of bases not matched to a gene: 10. CDR3 protein: CASSHRPLAGFSYEQYF. The CDR3 DNA reads as TGTGCCAGCAGCCATCGCCCACTAGCGGGATTCTCCTACGAGCAGTACTTC.

This chain uses TRBV11-2 with TRBJ1-2; 9 positions match TRBD1. The CDR3 is made up of 14 amino acids. Looked up from germline, CDR1 is SGHAT and CDR2 is FQNNGV. The J segment lost 8 bases and the V segment lost 5 bases, leaving 9 bases of the junction unmatched. The CDR3 spells CASSLGTGSVGYTF. The CDR3 DNA is TGTGCCAGCAGCCTCGGGACAGGGAGTGTCGGCTACACCTTC.

The chain employs TRBV2 and TRBJ1-1, with a tentative D call TRBD1 (6 bases). The CDR3 totals 14 residues. Trimming took 4 bases from V and 3 from J, leaving 12 bases between them. The germline gives CDR1 SNHLY, CDR2 FYNNEI. CDR3 region: CASSVTGLDTEAFF. The CDR3 coding sequence is TGTGCCAGCAGTGTGACAGGATTGGACACTGAAGCTTTCTTT.

This chain links TRBV27 with TRBJ2-2; TRBD1 agrees at 7 bases. Looked up from germline, CDR1 is MNHEY and CDR2 is SMNVEV (reference sequence). The CDR3 length is 15 residues. The trim removed 5 bases at V and 3 bases at J, leaving 6 bases unmatched. The CDR3: CASSQRQGHTGELFF. The CDR3, as DNA: TGTGCCAGCAGTCAGAGACAGGGACACACCGGGGAGCTGTTTTTT.

This sequence joins TRBV6-5 and TRBJ1-2; D uncertain. The CDR3 totals 13 residues. The V end lost 7 bases, the J end lost 4 bases, and 13 bases lay between the germline ends. Germline CDR1 MNHEY, CDR2 SVGAGI. This CDR3 is CASTSMRIYGYTF. The DNA for the CDR3 is TGTGCCAGCACCTCCATGCGGATCTATGGCTACACCTTC.

This clone was counted only a few times. The rearrangement uses TRBV6-5 and TRBJ1-1; TRBD1 is a possible D gene (6 bases). Trimming left V 5 bases short and J 11 bases short, with 15 bases between. This CDR3 spans 12 amino acids. Germline V lookup: CDR1 MNHEY, CDR2 SVGAGI. The CDR3 bases are TGTGCCAGCAGTCGATTGGGGGCGAGGGCTTTCTTT. It specifies CASSRLGARAFF.

This rearrangement joins TRBV23-1 to TRBJ2-3; D perhaps matches TRBD2 (6 bases). TRBV23-1 is reported as an ORF; its role is uncertain. There are 15 residues in the CDR3. V lost 8 bases and J 3 bases, leaving 18 bases between the germline ends. CDR3 protein: CASRGLRDWTDTQYF. CDR3 DNA: TGCGCCAGCCGAGGGTTGCGGGATTGGACAGATACGCAGTATTTT.